A selection of T cell receptor beta chains follows, all from one sample in a study of blood T cell repertoires in COVID-19. The repertoire was sequenced with immunoSEQ multiplex PCR; TCRdb's copy has only in-frame clones and lacks some. Altogether around 170,000 clones are present, 84% being singletons, with the ten largest covering approximately 14%. The sequencing sample was made of peripheral blood. These receptor sequences come from a man aged 18 to 29 with active or convalescent COVID-19. The CDR3 runs from the conserved cysteine through the conserved F or W. A D gene is named only where the DNA matches it firmly. Clone size is shown for a subset of rows, as once, few, many or a class of expanded clone.

clone size: NA; J gene: TRBJ2-7; V gene: TRBV29-1; D gene: NA; CDR3 protein: CSARDTSYEQYF; CDR3 DNA: TGCAGCGCGAGGGACACCTCCTACGAGCAGTACTTC
clone size: NA; J gene: TRBJ2-3; V gene: TRBV7-3; D gene: TRBD2; CDR3 protein: CASSLTYTGGRGDTQYF; CDR3 DNA: TGTGCCAGCAGCTTAACGTACACGGGAGGACGCGGAGATACGCAGTATTTT
clone size: few; J gene: TRBJ1-2; V gene: TRBV19; D gene: NA; CDR3 protein: CASSISRGYGYTF; CDR3 DNA: TGTGCCAGTAGTATAAGCAGGGGCTATGGCTACACCTTC
clone size: NA; J gene: TRBJ2-1; V gene: TRBV15; D gene: TRBD2; CDR3 protein: CATSRTLVLAGGNEQFF; CDR3 DNA: TGTGCCACCAGCAGAACCTTGGTTCTAGCGGGAGGTAATGAGCAGTTCTTC
clone size: NA; J gene: TRBJ2-7; V gene: TRBV29-1; D gene: NA; CDR3 protein: CSVFMEGTYEQYF; CDR3 DNA: TGCAGCGTTTTTATGGAGGGAACCTACGAGCAGTACTTC
clone size: NA; J gene: TRBJ2-7; V gene: TRBV5-5; D gene: TRBD1; CDR3 protein: CASSLRGGWTGEYEQYF; CDR3 DNA: TGTGCCAGCAGCTTGAGGGGCGGCTGGACAGGGGAATACGAGCAGTACTTC
clone size: NA; J gene: TRBJ1-4; V gene: TRBV6-5; D gene: NA; CDR3 protein: CASSYSQGGEKLFF; CDR3 DNA: TGTGCCAGCAGTTACTCACAGGGTGGCGAAAAACTGTTTTTT
clone size: NA; J gene: TRBJ2-3; V gene: TRBV2; D gene: TRBD1; CDR3 protein: CASRTGTGGTDTQYF; CDR3 DNA: TGTGCCAGCAGGACCGGGACAGGGGGAACAGATACGCAGTATTTT
clone size: NA; J gene: TRBJ1-2; V gene: TRBV25-1; D gene: NA; CDR3 protein: CASSTGPPGDGYTF; CDR3 DNA: TGTGCCAGCAGTACCGGGCCCCCCGGGGATGGCTACACCTTC
clone size: NA; J gene: TRBJ2-5; V gene: TRBV5-1; D gene: TRBD2; CDR3 protein: CASSLELAQTQYF; CDR3 DNA: TGCGCCAGCAGCTTAGAACTAGCGCAGACCCAGTACTTC
clone size: NA; J gene: TRBJ2-7; V gene: TRBV7-9; D gene: NA; CDR3 protein: CASSLEQNYEQYF; CDR3 DNA: TGTGCCAGCAGCTTAGAACAGAACTACGAGCAGTACTTC
clone size: NA; J gene: TRBJ2-7; V gene: TRBV28; D gene: NA; CDR3 protein: CASSFLTYEQYF; CDR3 DNA: TGTGCCAGCAGCTTCCTAACCTACGAGCAGTACTTC
clone size: few; J gene: TRBJ1-5; V gene: TRBV6-2/TRBV6-3; D gene: NA; CDR3 protein: CASSYNRQSQPQHF; CDR3 DNA: TGTGCCAGCAGTTACAACAGGCAATCTCAGCCCCAGCATTTT
clone size: NA; J gene: TRBJ2-3; V gene: TRBV6-5; D gene: TRBD1; CDR3 protein: CASSLDRGRDTQYF; CDR3 DNA: TGTGCCAGCAGTCTTGACAGGGGGCGAGATACGCAGTATTTT
clone size: once; J gene: TRBJ1-1; V gene: TRBV5-6; D gene: NA; CDR3 protein: CASSLVAGASGVAFF; CDR3 DNA: TGTGCCAGCAGCTTGGTGGCGGGGGCGAGCGGCGTAGCTTTCTTT
clone size: NA; J gene: TRBJ2-7; V gene: TRBV3-1/TRBV3-2; D gene: NA; CDR3 protein: CASSQTNSYEQYF; CDR3 DNA: TGTGCCAGCAGCCAAACTAATTCCTACGAGCAGTACTTC
clone size: once; J gene: TRBJ2-3; V gene: TRBV24-1; D gene: NA; CDR3 protein: CATSARGAGTDTQYF; CDR3 DNA: TGTGCCACCAGCGCCAGGGGGGCGGGCACAGATACGCAGTATTTT
clone size: NA; J gene: TRBJ2-7; V gene: TRBV27; D gene: TRBD1; CDR3 protein: CASSRGDRPYEQYF; CDR3 DNA: TGTGCCAGCAGTCGTGGGGACAGACCCTACGAGCAGTACTTC
clone size: NA; J gene: TRBJ1-1; V gene: TRBV3-1/TRBV3-2; D gene: TRBD1; CDR3 protein: CASAQGAGTEAFF; CDR3 DNA: TGTGCCAGCGCCCAGGGGGCTGGCACTGAAGCTTTCTTT
clone size: NA; J gene: TRBJ2-7; V gene: TRBV5-5; D gene: NA; CDR3 protein: CASSLAPTYEQYF; CDR3 DNA: TGTGCCAGCAGCTTGGCCCCTACCTACGAGCAGTACTTC
clone size: NA; J gene: TRBJ1-2; V gene: TRBV18; D gene: NA; CDR3 protein: CASSRDRTGYGYTF; CDR3 DNA: TGTGCCAGCTCACGCGACAGGACCGGCTATGGCTACACCTTC
clone size: NA; J gene: TRBJ2-7; V gene: TRBV6-5; D gene: NA; CDR3 protein: CASRRSPGQGYEQYF; CDR3 DNA: TGTGCCAGCAGACGATCACCAGGGCAGGGGTACGAGCAGTACTTC
clone size: NA; J gene: TRBJ2-1; V gene: TRBV7-7; D gene: TRBD2; CDR3 protein: CASSPRAGENEQFF; CDR3 DNA: TGTGCTAGCAGCCCTCGAGCGGGGGAGAATGAGCAGTTCTTC
clone size: NA; J gene: TRBJ1-2; V gene: TRBV9; D gene: TRBD1; CDR3 protein: CASSVGDSQNYGYTF; CDR3 DNA: TGTGCCAGCAGCGTAGGGGACAGCCAAAACTATGGCTACACCTTC
clone size: NA; J gene: TRBJ1-4; V gene: TRBV7-2; D gene: NA; CDR3 protein: CASSLYGGYNEKLFF; CDR3 DNA: TGTGCCAGCAGCTTATATGGCGGCTATAATGAAAAACTGTTTTTT
clone size: NA; J gene: TRBJ1-5; V gene: TRBV23-1; D gene: TRBD1; CDR3 protein: CASSRGLGQGSTYQPQHF; CDR3 DNA: TGCGCCAGCAGTCGGGGTCTGGGACAGGGGAGTACCTATCAGCCCCAGCATTTT
clone size: NA; J gene: TRBJ1-5; V gene: TRBV28; D gene: TRBD1; CDR3 protein: CASRLQGNQPQHF; CDR3 DNA: TGTGCCAGCAGGCTACAGGGGAATCAGCCCCAGCATTTT
clone size: NA; J gene: TRBJ1-1; V gene: TRBV9; D gene: NA; CDR3 protein: CASSVEGDTEAFF; CDR3 DNA: TGTGCCAGCAGCGTAGAGGGAGACACTGAAGCTTTCTTT
clone size: NA; J gene: TRBJ1-2; V gene: TRBV7-9; D gene: NA; CDR3 protein: CASSLDTNYGYTF; CDR3 DNA: TGTGCCAGCAGCTTAGACACAAACTATGGCTACACCTTC
clone size: NA; J gene: TRBJ2-3; V gene: TRBV11-1; D gene: TRBD1; CDR3 protein: CASSFPQGSTDTQYF; CDR3 DNA: TGTGCCAGCAGCTTTCCACAGGGGAGCACAGATACGCAGTATTTT
clone size: NA; J gene: TRBJ1-4; V gene: TRBV3-1/TRBV3-2; D gene: NA; CDR3 protein: CASSQRRDEKLFF; CDR3 DNA: TGTGCCAGCAGCCAGAGGAGAGATGAAAAACTGTTTTTT
clone size: NA; J gene: TRBJ1-1; V gene: TRBV15; D gene: TRBD1; CDR3 protein: CATSRDRTGETVTEAFF; CDR3 DNA: TGTGCCACCAGCAGAGATCGGACAGGGGAGACGGTGACTGAAGCTTTCTTT
clone size: once; J gene: TRBJ1-5; V gene: TRBV20-1; D gene: NA; CDR3 protein: CSALNQPQHF; CDR3 DNA: TGCAGTGCTCTTAATCAGCCCCAGCATTTT
clone size: NA; J gene: TRBJ1-2; V gene: TRBV4-2; D gene: NA; CDR3 protein: CASSQDHGHNYGYTF; CDR3 DNA: TGTGCCAGCAGCCAAGATCATGGACACAACTATGGCTACACCTTC
clone size: NA; J gene: TRBJ2-7; V gene: TRBV6-5; D gene: TRBD2; CDR3 protein: CASSTGGGAGYEQYF; CDR3 DNA: TGTGCCAGCAGCACCGGCGGGGGGGCTGGTTACGAGCAGTACTTC
clone size: NA; J gene: TRBJ2-1; V gene: TRBV4-3; D gene: TRBD2; CDR3 protein: CASSQLSGRTGGDEQFF; CDR3 DNA: TGCGCCAGCAGCCAACTATCCGGGAGAACGGGAGGGGATGAGCAGTTCTTC
clone size: few; J gene: TRBJ1-1; V gene: TRBV7-2; D gene: TRBD1; CDR3 protein: CASSRQGWDTEAFF; CDR3 DNA: TGTGCCAGCAGTCGACAGGGCTGGGACACTGAAGCTTTCTTT
clone size: NA; J gene: TRBJ2-3; V gene: TRBV29-1; D gene: TRBD2; CDR3 protein: CSVRTSGGRGTQYF; CDR3 DNA: TGCAGCGTCCGCACTAGCGGGGGAAGGGGTACGCAGTATTTT
clone size: NA; J gene: TRBJ2-3; V gene: TRBV29-1; D gene: NA; CDR3 protein: CSVGLLADTQYF; CDR3 DNA: TGCAGCGTTGGACTACTCGCAGATACGCAGTATTTT
clone size: NA; J gene: TRBJ2-2; V gene: TRBV10-3; D gene: TRBD1; CDR3 protein: CAISPGTGNTGELFF; CDR3 DNA: TGTGCCATCAGTCCCGGGACAGGGAACACCGGGGAGCTGTTTTTT
clone size: NA; J gene: TRBJ1-3; V gene: TRBV19; D gene: NA; CDR3 protein: CASRRRGGGYTIYF; CDR3 DNA: TGTGCCAGTAGACGCCGAGGAGGCGGATACACCATATATTTT
clone size: NA; J gene: TRBJ1-6; V gene: TRBV11-2; D gene: NA; CDR3 protein: CASSLHSSNSPLHF; CDR3 DNA: TGTGCCAGCAGCTTACATTCTAGTAATTCACCCCTCCACTTT
clone size: NA; J gene: TRBJ2-1; V gene: TRBV6-5; D gene: TRBD2; CDR3 protein: CASSYSGSWDDEQFF; CDR3 DNA: TGTGCCAGCAGTTATAGCGGGAGTTGGGATGATGAGCAGTTCTTC
clone size: NA; J gene: TRBJ2-1; V gene: TRBV11-2; D gene: TRBD2; CDR3 protein: CASSLGGGLAGENEQFF; CDR3 DNA: TGTGCCAGCAGCTTAGGAGGGGGACTAGCGGGAGAAAATGAGCAGTTCTTC
clone size: NA; J gene: TRBJ2-7; V gene: TRBV6-2/TRBV6-3; D gene: TRBD2; CDR3 protein: CASSSPAAGGYEQYF; CDR3 DNA: TGTGCCAGCAGTTCCCCCGCCGCGGGAGGCTACGAGCAGTACTTC
clone size: NA; J gene: TRBJ2-2; V gene: TRBV5-5; D gene: TRBD1; CDR3 protein: CASSLGTAGGRTGELFF; CDR3 DNA: TGTGCCAGCAGCTTGGGTACGGCAGGGGGTAGGACCGGGGAGCTGTTTTTT
clone size: NA; J gene: TRBJ1-5; V gene: TRBV19; D gene: NA; CDR3 protein: CASSILHLSNQPQHF; CDR3 DNA: TGTGCCAGTAGTATTTTACACCTTAGCAATCAGCCCCAGCATTTT
clone size: NA; J gene: TRBJ1-2; V gene: TRBV6-5; D gene: TRBD1; CDR3 protein: CASSFGQGKGYTF; CDR3 DNA: TGTGCCAGCAGCTTCGGACAGGGGAAGGGCTACACCTTC
clone size: NA; J gene: TRBJ1-2; V gene: TRBV10-3; D gene: NA; CDR3 protein: CAIKQSGRLKYGYTF; CDR3 DNA: TGTGCCATCAAACAATCGGGTCGATTGAAGTATGGCTACACCTTC
clone size: NA; J gene: TRBJ2-5; V gene: TRBV4-2; D gene: TRBD1; CDR3 protein: CASSFGDRQYQETQYF; CDR3 DNA: TGTGCCAGCAGCTTCGGGGACAGGCAGTACCAAGAGACCCAGTACTTC
clone size: once; J gene: TRBJ2-7; V gene: TRBV6-5; D gene: NA; CDR3 protein: CASSYGLDYRYEQYF; CDR3 DNA: TGTGCCAGCAGCTATGGGTTGGACTATCGGTACGAGCAGTACTTC
clone size: once; J gene: TRBJ1-6; V gene: TRBV6-5; D gene: TRBD1; CDR3 protein: CASKIRDSPNSPLHF; CDR3 DNA: TGTGCCAGCAAGATCCGGGACAGCCCTAATTCACCCCTCCACTTT
clone size: NA; J gene: TRBJ1-2; V gene: TRBV2; D gene: TRBD1; CDR3 protein: CASSNSRDRPSDYGYTF; CDR3 DNA: TGTGCCAGCAGTAACTCCCGGGACAGACCTTCTGACTATGGCTACACCTTC
clone size: NA; J gene: TRBJ1-4; V gene: TRBV7-9; D gene: TRBD1; CDR3 protein: CASSFSGGAANEKLFF; CDR3 DNA: TGTGCCAGCAGCTTCTCAGGGGGCGCGGCTAATGAAAAACTGTTTTTT
clone size: NA; J gene: TRBJ1-1; V gene: TRBV4-1; D gene: TRBD1; CDR3 protein: CASSQRDRENTEAFF; CDR3 DNA: TGCGCCAGCAGCCAACGGGACAGGGAGAACACTGAAGCTTTCTTT
clone size: NA; J gene: TRBJ2-1; V gene: TRBV5-4; D gene: TRBD2; CDR3 protein: CASSQTRRGGSEQFF; CDR3 DNA: TGTGCCAGCAGCCAAACTAGGCGGGGGGGCAGCGAGCAGTTCTTC
clone size: NA; J gene: TRBJ2-7; V gene: TRBV4-1; D gene: TRBD1; CDR3 protein: CASSQGAGQVYYEQYF; CDR3 DNA: TGCGCCAGCAGCCAAGGGGCAGGACAGGTATACTACGAGCAGTACTTC
clone size: NA; J gene: TRBJ2-3; V gene: TRBV4-1; D gene: TRBD1; CDR3 protein: CASSQQHRDSLPDTQYF; CDR3 DNA: TGCGCCAGCAGCCAGCAGCACCGGGACAGTCTCCCAGATACGCAGTATTTT
clone size: NA; J gene: TRBJ2-1; V gene: TRBV30; D gene: TRBD1; CDR3 protein: CAWRLLRDRGRGYNEQFF; CDR3 DNA: TGTGCCTGGAGACTTCTAAGGGACAGGGGGCGAGGGTACAATGAGCAGTTCTTC